Listed below are T cell receptor beta chains from one sample, sequenced in a study of blood T cell repertoires in COVID-19. Sequencing was performed with immunoSEQ multiplex PCR; in TCRdb, only in-frame clones are kept and a portion is missing. The sample includes some 28,000 clones, 70% to 90% of them seen just once. The sequenced sample consisted of peripheral blood. The source is a human donor in a cohort sampled during active COVID-19. CDR3s include the opening cysteine and the closing phenylalanine or tryptophan. The D gene is left open where the match is weak. Some rows have no size entry. The others give once, few or many, or a class for an expanded clone.

V gene,clone size,D gene,J gene,CDR3 protein,CDR3 DNA
TRBV5-1,.,.,TRBJ2-2,CASSLAEGGELFF,TGCGCCAGCAGCCTAGCAGAGGGCGGGGAGCTGTTTTTT
TRBV3-1/TRBV3-2,.,.,TRBJ1-1,CASSPRPDTEAFF,TGTGCCAGCAGCCCGCGCCCGGACACTGAAGCTTTCTTT
TRBV5-6,.,.,TRBJ2-7,CASSFGTDYEQYF,TGTGCCAGCAGCTTCGGGACTGACTACGAGCAGTACTTC
TRBV19,.,.,TRBJ1-1,CASSTLGVENTEAFF,TGTGCCAGTAGTACCCTCGGGGTGGAGAACACTGAAGCTTTCTTT
TRBV7-6,.,.,TRBJ1-4,CASSVRTNEKLFF,TGTGCCAGCAGCGTCCGAACTAATGAAAAACTGTTTTTT
TRBV10-3,once,TRBD2,TRBJ2-3,CAISERVGMTSGGRGDTQYF,TGTGCCATCAGTGAGAGAGTGGGGATGACTAGCGGGGGAAGAGGAGATACGCAGTATTTT
TRBV10-3,.,.,TRBJ2-3,CAISESAYSGTQYF,TGTGCCATCAGTGAGTCGGCTTATTCAGGTACGCAGTATTTT
TRBV7-9,.,.,TRBJ1-3,CASSPPPRMSSGNTIYF,TGTGCCAGCAGCCCCCCCCCGAGGATGAGCTCTGGAAACACCATATATTTT
TRBV9,.,.,TRBJ1-1,CASSAQPGHFNTEAFF,TGTGCCAGCAGCGCCCAACCGGGACACTTCAACACTGAAGCTTTCTTT
TRBV25-1,.,.,TRBJ2-3,CASRNEGDTQYF,TGTGCCAGCCGAAACGAGGGAGATACGCAGTATTTT
TRBV5-1,.,.,TRBJ2-5,CASSLKQARETQYF,TGCGCCAGCAGCTTAAAACAGGCTAGAGAGACCCAGTACTTC
TRBV2,.,.,TRBJ1-2,CASSEALGLNYGYTF,TGTGCCAGCAGTGAAGCGCTTGGGCTAAACTATGGCTACACCTTC
TRBV6-6,.,.,TRBJ1-1,CASSPRNTEAFF,TGTGCCAGCAGCCCCAGGAACACTGAAGCTTTCTTT
TRBV9,.,.,TRBJ1-2,CASSDAQGRNYGYTF,TGTGCCAGCAGCGACGCACAGGGCCGGAACTATGGCTACACCTTC
TRBV19,.,TRBD2,TRBJ2-5,CASTERGSQETQYF,TGTGCCAGTACAGAGCGGGGGTCACAAGAGACCCAGTACTTC
TRBV6-5,.,.,TRBJ2-5,CASMRQTLWKTQYF,TGTGCCAGCATGAGACAGACCCTTTGGAAGACCCAGTACTTC
TRBV9,.,.,TRBJ1-2,CASSVDAGNYGYTF,TGTGCCAGCAGCGTAGATGCAGGGAACTATGGCTACACCTTC
TRBV7-9,.,TRBD1,TRBJ2-5,CASSWGQLQETQYF,TGTGCCAGCAGCTGGGGACAGCTACAAGAGACCCAGTACTTC
TRBV7-9,.,.,TRBJ1-2,CASSSLGTYTF,TGTGCCAGCAGCTCCCTCGGTACCTACACCTTC
TRBV30,.,TRBD1,TRBJ1-6,CAWKTGSSYNSPLHF,TGTGCCTGGAAGACAGGGAGCTCCTATAATTCACCCCTCCACTTT
TRBV4-1,.,.,TRBJ2-3,CASKAGQADTQYF,TGCGCCAGCAAAGCAGGGCAGGCAGATACGCAGTATTTT
TRBV13,.,TRBD2,TRBJ2-1,CASSYLAGDDNEQFF,TGTGCCAGCAGTTACCTAGCGGGGGACGACAATGAGCAGTTCTTC
TRBV9,.,.,TRBJ2-3,CASSARVGTKDRTDTQYF,TGTGCCAGCAGCGCCCGGGTAGGGACAAAAGACCGCACAGATACGCAGTATTTT
TRBV2,few,TRBD2,TRBJ2-7,CASSRGPGGTRVEQYF,TGTGCCAGCAGTCGAGGACCCGGGGGGACGAGAGTCGAGCAGTACTTC
TRBV4-2,.,.,TRBJ2-3,CASSQVGAGVRGSTDTQYF,TGTGCCAGCAGCCAAGTTGGGGCGGGGGTAAGGGGGAGCACAGATACGCAGTATTTT
TRBV29-1,once,TRBD2,TRBJ2-5,CSIHRGGAETQYF,TGCAGTATTCACCGGGGGGGGGCAGAGACCCAGTACTTC
TRBV28,.,.,TRBJ2-4,CASSSGGGAKNIQYF,TGTGCCAGCAGTTCCGGTGGAGGAGCCAAAAACATTCAGTACTTC
TRBV9,.,.,TRBJ1-3,CASSVGGVLGNTIYF,TGTGCCAGCAGCGTAGGGGGGGTTTTGGGAAACACCATATATTTT
TRBV7-9,few,TRBD1,TRBJ2-7,CASSSRRQGATGQYF,TGTGCCAGCAGCTCGAGACGACAGGGGGCTACAGGGCAGTACTTC
TRBV6-6,.,.,TRBJ1-2,CASSPAGSYGYTF,TGTGCCAGCAGCCCGGCCGGGTCCTATGGCTACACCTTC
TRBV4-3,once,TRBD2,TRBJ2-5,CASSRLRGGQETQYF,TGCGCCAGCAGCCGACTACGGGGGGGACAAGAGACCCAGTACTTC
TRBV5-1,.,.,TRBJ1-2,CASSLGAAANYGYTF,TGCGCCAGCAGCTTGGGGGCCGCTGCTAACTATGGCTACACCTTC
TRBV6-5,.,.,TRBJ1-1,CASSPWGGNTEAFF,TGTGCCAGCAGTCCCTGGGGGGGGAACACTGAAGCTTTCTTT
TRBV5-4,.,TRBD1,TRBJ1-2,CASSADRLNYGYTF,TGTGCCAGCAGCGCGGACAGGCTAAACTATGGCTACACCTTC
TRBV27,.,TRBD2,TRBJ2-7,CASSRGGSYEQYF,TGTGCCAGCAGCCGGGGGGGTTCCTACGAGCAGTACTTC
TRBV7-2,once,.,TRBJ2-7,CASSPTRVSYEQYF,TGTGCCAGCAGCCCCACTAGGGTTAGTTACGAGCAGTACTTC
TRBV5-1,.,.,TRBJ1-2,CASSWEGTANYGYTF,TGCGCCAGCAGCTGGGAGGGGACCGCTAACTATGGCTACACCTTC
TRBV6-5,.,.,TRBJ2-3,CASSYSGGGGDTQYF,TGTGCCAGCAGTTACTCGGGGGGGGGCGGAGATACGCAGTATTTT
TRBV9,.,.,TRBJ1-4,CASSGGNHGSTNEKLFF,TGTGCCAGCAGCGGAGGGAACCACGGTTCAACTAATGAAAAACTGTTTTTT
TRBV27,.,.,TRBJ2-5,CASSRKPSQETQYF,TGTGCCAGCAGCAGAAAACCTAGCCAAGAGACCCAGTACTTC
TRBV10-3,.,.,TRBJ1-4,CAISPTDTYEKLFF,TGTGCCATCAGCCCAACAGATACCTATGAAAAACTGTTTTTT
TRBV9,.,TRBD1,TRBJ2-1,CASSTTGQGALNEQFF,TGTGCCAGCAGCACAACGGGACAGGGGGCTTTAAATGAGCAGTTCTTC
TRBV3-1/TRBV3-2,.,TRBD1,TRBJ1-1,CASSQAGTGAAIEAFF,TGTGCCAGCAGCCAAGCCGGGACAGGGGCGGCGATTGAAGCTTTCTTT
TRBV27,few,TRBD2,TRBJ2-5,CASSTFGGGTQYF,TGTGCCAGCAGTACATTCGGCGGGGGGACCCAGTACTTC
TRBV6-5,.,TRBD1,TRBJ2-1,CASSYSAGGQYNEQFF,TGTGCCAGCAGTTACTCGGCAGGGGGCCAGTACAATGAGCAGTTCTTC
TRBV7-6,.,TRBD1,TRBJ2-7,CASSPGAGGPYEQYF,TGTGCCAGCAGCCCCGGGGCAGGGGGACCCTACGAGCAGTACTTC
TRBV5-4,.,.,TRBJ1-1,CASSFRQMNTEAFF,TGTGCCAGCAGCTTTAGACAGATGAACACTGAAGCTTTCTTT
TRBV28,.,TRBD1,TRBJ1-6,CASSLRATGARLITYNSPLHF,TGTGCCAGCAGTCTAAGGGCAACAGGGGCCCGGTTGATTACCTATAATTCACCCCTCCACTTT
TRBV5-1,.,TRBD1,TRBJ1-1,CASSRETGLNTEAFF,TGCGCCAGCAGCAGAGAGACAGGGCTGAACACTGAAGCTTTCTTT
TRBV7-2,.,.,TRBJ1-3,CASSLESGIVNTIYF,TGTGCCAGCAGCTTAGAATCGGGTATTGTAAACACCATATATTTT
TRBV2,.,.,TRBJ1-2,CASSAQMGAHYGYTF,TGTGCCAGCAGTGCTCAGATGGGGGCCCACTATGGCTACACCTTC
TRBV5-5,.,.,TRBJ2-5,CASSLRGRGQETQYF,TGTGCCAGCAGCTTAAGGGGAAGGGGTCAAGAGACCCAGTACTTC
TRBV11-2,.,TRBD2,TRBJ2-7,CASSRLLGAGSSYEQYF,TGTGCCAGCAGCCGCCTTTTGGGAGCGGGGAGCTCCTACGAGCAGTACTTC
TRBV2,.,.,TRBJ2-5,CASSEVGRETQYF,TGTGCCAGCAGTGAGGTGGGGCGAGAGACCCAGTACTTC
TRBV6-5,.,.,TRBJ1-2,CASSYSEGSRRGGYTF,TGTGCCAGCAGTTACTCGGAGGGCTCTCGGAGGGGTGGCTACACCTTC